This is a list of T cell receptor beta chains from one sample in a study of T-cell memory formation after mild COVID-19. TCRdb processed the 5' RACE reads anew with MiXCR; each CDR3 protein has one entry. The data contain under 250,000 distinct CDR3 sequences, just over 9.5% of them seen just once; the ten biggest clones take up 3.5%. Sequenced sample: PBMCs or a T cell subset sorted from them (not recorded which). Receptor source: a man between 18 and 35 years old who had mild COVID-19 (a few samples of this study predate the infection). Cell type and time point are not known. The CDR3 runs from the conserved cysteine through the conserved F or W. D genes are given only for firm matches. Clone sizes are given selectively: once, few, many, or a class where the clone is expanded.

D gene	V gene	J gene	clone size	CDR3 protein	CDR3 DNA
TRBD2	TRBV7-7	TRBJ2-5	many	CASSLGAGGRGETQYF	TGTGCTAGCAGCTTAGGAGCGGGGGGCCGTGGGGAGACCCAGTACTTC
TRBD2	TRBV20-1	TRBJ2-7	-	CSARYSGSPFVEQYF	TGCAGTGCTAGATACAGCGGGAGTCCCTTTGTCGAGCAGTACTTC
TRBD1	TRBV18	TRBJ1-4	-	CASSSGTGDREKLFF	TGTGCCAGCTCGTCCGGGACAGGGGATCGTGAAAAACTGTTTTTT
-	TRBV20-1	TRBJ1-4	-	CSARPVEEKLFF	TGCAGTGCTAGGCCGGTGGAGGAAAAACTGTTTTTT
-	TRBV12-3/TRBV12-4	TRBJ1-1	many	CASSEGNWNTEAFF	TGTGCCAGCAGTGAGGGTAATTGGAACACTGAAGCTTTCTTT
-	TRBV5-1	TRBJ2-3	few	CASTPTGRDTQYF	TGCGCCAGCACCCCCACGGGGCGCGATACGCAGTATTTT
TRBD1	TRBV4-1	TRBJ2-2	few	CASSPDRGSSFTGELFF	TGCGCCAGCAGCCCGGACAGGGGATCGTCGTTCACCGGGGAGCTGTTTTTT
TRBD2	TRBV10-3	TRBJ2-7	many	CAAGLAVYEQYF	TGTGCCGCGGGACTAGCGGTCTACGAGCAGTACTTC
TRBD1	TRBV28	TRBJ2-2	-	CASSSWGDRVTGELFF	TGTGCCAGCAGCTCGTGGGGGGACAGGGTCACCGGGGAGCTGTTTTTT
TRBD2	TRBV5-1	TRBJ2-1	-	CASCPFGGTNEQFF	TGCGCCAGCTGCCCCTTCGGGGGGACTAATGAGCAGTTCTTC
TRBD2	TRBV7-6	TRBJ2-5	few	CASSFTSGGEETQYF	TGTGCCAGCAGCTTCACTAGCGGGGGGGAAGAGACCCAGTACTTC
TRBD1	TRBV5-1	TRBJ1-5	-	CASSPGGGRNQPQHF	TGCGCCAGCAGCCCAGGGGGCGGGAGGAATCAGCCCCAGCATTTT
-	TRBV29-1	TRBJ1-2	-	CSVGAGPGYTF	TGCAGCGTTGGGGCTGGTCCGGGCTACACCTTC
-	TRBV6-6	TRBJ1-1	many	CASRADRMSMNTEAFF	TGTGCCAGCAGAGCTGACAGGATGAGCATGAACACTGAAGCTTTCTTT
-	TRBV6-2/TRBV6-3	TRBJ1-2	-	CASSLTRGSGYTF	TGTGCCAGCAGTTTAACCAGGGGAAGTGGCTACACCTTC
TRBD2	TRBV5-1	TRBJ2-3	-	CASSEGTSGGTDTQYF	TGCGCCAGCAGCGAAGGGACTAGCGGGGGCACAGATACGCAGTATTTT
-	TRBV6-5	TRBJ2-7	few	CASSTRQAKKYF	TGTGCCAGCAGCACGCGACAGGCAAAGAAGTACTTC
TRBD1	TRBV5-1	TRBJ1-1	many	CASSVRQGNTEAFF	TGCGCCAGCAGCGTTCGACAGGGGAACACTGAAGCTTTCTTT
-	TRBV18	TRBJ1-2	few	CASSLTKFPGNYGYTF	TGTGCCAGCTCACTCACCAAGTTCCCAGGGAACTATGGCTACACCTTC
-	TRBV10-3	TRBJ2-2	few	CAISAGTHTGELFF	TGTGCCATCAGTGCCGGGACGCACACCGGGGAGCTGTTTTTT
-	TRBV12-3/TRBV12-4	TRBJ2-1	few	CASSASRSYNEQFF	TGTGCCAGCAGTGCTAGCAGGTCCTACAATGAGCAGTTCTTC
TRBD1	TRBV5-1	TRBJ2-3	-	CASSNLGQGGDTQYF	TGCGCCAGCAGCAACCTAGGACAGGGAGGAGATACGCAGTATTTT
TRBD1	TRBV11-2	TRBJ2-2	-	CASSLGPGQPNTGELFF	TGTGCCAGCAGCTTAGGCCCGGGACAGCCGAACACCGGCGAGCTGTTTTTT
TRBD1	TRBV10-2	TRBJ1-6	many	CASSRQGINSPLHF	TGCGCCAGCAGCCGACAGGGAATTAATTCACCCCTCCACTTT
-	TRBV5-5	TRBJ1-4	few	CASSLAQPEKLFF	TGTGCCAGCAGCCTCGCCCAGCCTGAAAAACTGTTTTTT
TRBD1	TRBV20-1	TRBJ1-5	many	CSARDRRQGYSTYLHQPQHF	TGCAGTGCTAGAGATCGCCGACAGGGGTATTCAACCTATCTTCATCAGCCCCAGCATTTT
-	TRBV3-1	TRBJ1-6	few	CASSQEGDRVALHF	TGTGCCAGCAGCCAAGAAGGAGATCGGGTAGCCCTCCACTTT
-	TRBV7-2	TRBJ2-5	-	CASSRVTQETQYF	TGTGCCAGCAGCCGGGTAACCCAAGAGACCCAGTACTTC
TRBD1	TRBV18	TRBJ1-1	-	CASSLRTGGWTEAFF	TGTGCCAGCTCACTTCGGACAGGGGGTTGGACTGAAGCTTTCTTT
-	TRBV7-2	TRBJ2-3	many	CASSLGFRAGDTQYF	TGTGCCAGCAGCTTAGGGTTCAGGGCCGGAGATACGCAGTATTTT
TRBD2	TRBV6-5	TRBJ2-5	-	CASRRLAGGQETQYF	TGTGCCAGCAGACGACTAGCGGGGGGCCAAGAGACCCAGTACTTC
-	TRBV7-9	TRBJ1-1	few	CASSFRTHLNTEAFF	TGTGCCAGCAGCTTTAGGACACACCTGAACACTGAAGCTTTCTTT
-	TRBV25-1	TRBJ1-6	-	CASSTAGSNSPLHF	TGTGCCAGCAGTACCGCAGGTTCCAATTCACCCCTCCACTTT
TRBD1	TRBV29-1	TRBJ2-7	-	CSVVRGPSSYEQYF	TGCAGCGTTGTGAGGGGGCCAAGCTCCTACGAGCAGTACTTC
TRBD1	TRBV6-2/TRBV6-3	TRBJ1-5	-	CASSQQGAGSQPQHF	TGTGCCAGCAGCCAACAGGGGGCGGGAAGTCAGCCCCAGCATTTT
-	TRBV5-1	TRBJ2-3	few	CASSLGQEADTQYF	TGCGCCAGCAGCTTGGGTCAGGAAGCAGATACGCAGTATTTT
TRBD2	TRBV6-6	TRBJ2-7	few	CASSNPLAGGRHEQYF	TGTGCCAGCAGCAACCCACTAGCGGGGGGGCGTCACGAGCAGTACTTC
-	TRBV5-1	TRBJ2-1	many	CASSLRGATYNEQFF	TGCGCCAGCAGCCTTAGGGGGGCCACCTACAATGAGCAGTTCTTC
TRBD1	TRBV5-1	TRBJ1-2	-	CASSFQGATYGYTF	TGCGCCAGCAGCTTTCAGGGGGCTACCTATGGCTACACCTTC
-	TRBV5-4	TRBJ2-7	many	CASSPSPSDSYEQYF	TGTGCCAGCAGCCCCAGCCCAAGCGACAGTTACGAGCAGTACTTC
-	TRBV2	TRBJ2-5	many	CASSDGAAGTQYF	TGTGCCAGCAGTGACGGGGCGGCGGGGACCCAGTACTTC
-	TRBV11-3	TRBJ2-3	-	CASSRDLNTDTQYF	TGTGCCAGCAGTCGCGACTTAAACACAGATACGCAGTATTTT
-	TRBV6-5	TRBJ1-2	few	CASSYSKHHTSNYGYTF	TGTGCCAGCAGTTACTCGAAACACCACACGTCTAACTATGGCTACACCTTC
-	TRBV19	TRBJ1-1	-	CASTPVYRGRAFF	TGTGCCAGTACCCCCGTGTATCGGGGGAGGGCTTTCTTT
-	TRBV20-1	TRBJ2-3	few	CSARVRDTQYF	TGCAGTGCTAGAGTGAGAGATACGCAGTATTTT
-	TRBV5-1	TRBJ2-3	-	CASSLLVRDTQYF	TGCGCCAGCAGCCTCCTAGTGAGAGATACGCAGTATTTT